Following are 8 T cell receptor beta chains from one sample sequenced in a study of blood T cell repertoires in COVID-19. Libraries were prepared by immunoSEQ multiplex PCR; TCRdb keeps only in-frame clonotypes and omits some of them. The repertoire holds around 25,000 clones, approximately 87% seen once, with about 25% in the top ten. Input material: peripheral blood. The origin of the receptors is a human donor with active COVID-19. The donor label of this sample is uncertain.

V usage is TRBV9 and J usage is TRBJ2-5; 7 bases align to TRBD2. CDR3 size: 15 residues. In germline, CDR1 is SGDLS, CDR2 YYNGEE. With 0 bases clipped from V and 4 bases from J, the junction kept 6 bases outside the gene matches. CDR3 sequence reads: CASSVDSGRGETQYF. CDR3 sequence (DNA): TGTGCCAGCAGCGTAGACTCAGGGAGGGGAGAGACCCAGTACTTC.

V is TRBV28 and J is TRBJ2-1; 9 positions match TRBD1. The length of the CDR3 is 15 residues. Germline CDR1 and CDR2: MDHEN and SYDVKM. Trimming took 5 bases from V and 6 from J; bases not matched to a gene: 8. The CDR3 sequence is CASSLPGQGFNEQFF. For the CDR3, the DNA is TGTGCCAGCAGTCTTCCGGGACAGGGATTCAATGAGCAGTTCTTC.

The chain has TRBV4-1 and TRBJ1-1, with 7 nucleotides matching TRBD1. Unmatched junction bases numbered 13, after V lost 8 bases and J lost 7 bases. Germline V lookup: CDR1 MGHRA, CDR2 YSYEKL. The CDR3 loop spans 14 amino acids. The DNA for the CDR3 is TGCGCCAGCGGCTCTATCGACAGGGTAAGTGAAGCTTTCTTT. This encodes CASGSIDRVSEAFF.

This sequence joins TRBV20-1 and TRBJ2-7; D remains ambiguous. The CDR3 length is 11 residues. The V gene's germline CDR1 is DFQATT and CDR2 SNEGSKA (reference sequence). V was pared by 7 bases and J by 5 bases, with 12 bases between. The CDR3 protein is CSGLPPHEQYF. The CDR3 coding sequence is TGCAGTGGCCTACCCCCCCACGAGCAGTACTTC.

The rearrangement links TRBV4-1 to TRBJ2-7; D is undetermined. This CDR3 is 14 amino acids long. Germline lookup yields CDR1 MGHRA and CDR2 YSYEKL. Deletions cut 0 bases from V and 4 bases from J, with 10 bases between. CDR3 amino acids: CASSQDLGPYEQYF. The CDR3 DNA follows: TGCGCCAGCAGCCAAGATCTAGGCCCTTACGAGCAGTACTTC.

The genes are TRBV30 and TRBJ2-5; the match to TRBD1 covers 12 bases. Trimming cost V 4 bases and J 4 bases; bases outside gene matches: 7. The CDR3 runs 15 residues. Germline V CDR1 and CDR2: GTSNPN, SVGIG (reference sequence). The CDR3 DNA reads TGTGCCTGGACGATCGGGACAGGGGGCAGAGAGACCCAGTACTTC. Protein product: CAWTIGTGGRETQYF.

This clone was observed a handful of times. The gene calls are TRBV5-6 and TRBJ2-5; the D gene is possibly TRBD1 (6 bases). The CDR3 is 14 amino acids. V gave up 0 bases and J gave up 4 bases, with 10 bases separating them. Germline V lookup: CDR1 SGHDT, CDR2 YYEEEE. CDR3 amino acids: CASSLVGAGETQYF. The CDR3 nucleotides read TGTGCCAGCAGCTTGGTGGGGGCCGGAGAGACCCAGTACTTC.

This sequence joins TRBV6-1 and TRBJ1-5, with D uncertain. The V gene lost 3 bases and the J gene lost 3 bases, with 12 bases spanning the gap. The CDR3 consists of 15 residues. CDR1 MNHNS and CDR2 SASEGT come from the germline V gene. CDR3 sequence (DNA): TGTGCCAGCAGTGATTTCCTTAGCTCCAATCAGCCCCAGCATTTT. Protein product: CASSDFLSSNQPQHF.